This T cell receptor (beta chain) appears in the sequencing data of a study of immune cell composition in non-small cell lung cancer (dated by TCRdb to about 2017). About the study as a whole: Histologic subtype, mainly lung adenocarcinoma or squamous cell carcinoma, was assigned on the basis of H&E together with p63, CK5, Napsin A and TTF-1 immunohistochemistry. Several tumour specimens with TCR-beta data were of rare histological subtypes and were excluded from the subtype comparisons. TCR-beta sequencing (Adaptive Biotechnologies) was performed on some 37 paired NSCLC tumour and non-adjacent lung specimens plus 26 tumour-only specimens. Supplementary cohort #1 consisted of some eleven lung adenocarcinoma cases with paired tumour/lung TCR-beta sequencing and with TIL populations generated to assess tumour reactivity.

Spanning cysteine to phenylalanine, the CDR3 consists of 16 amino acids. Only the CDR3 portion is preserved as DNA: 48 bases, with reading frame beginning at the first base. V is trimmed back by 3 bases and J by 4 bases, and the junction contains 7 bases that no gene match accounts for. The germline V gene sets CDR1 to SGHDT and CDR2 to YYEEEE. A two-step multiplex PCR was used to amplify TCR-beta CDR3 regions from genomic DNA, and Illumina-compatible adaptors were added in the second step. TCR-beta immunosequencing was performed on an Illumina platform as a commercial immunoSEQ service. The authors' pipeline ran thus. Repertoires were described by productive clonality and by Top 10 Clones, which is the percentage of T-cell templates coming from the ten most frequent sequences. Values of productive clonality ranged from 0 to 1, with a monoclonal population indicated by a value of 1. Sequences comprising at least 0.1% of tumour T-cell templates but absent from matched non-adjacent lung were defined as tumour-associated clones and were identified via log10 scatter plots. Student's t-tests were used for two-group comparisons, ANOVA for comparisons across stages, and linear regression for relationships, with analyses done in GraphPad Prism7 and R. TCRdb holds this immuneACCESS table with in-frame rearrangements only. Some clones are missing; in checked studies, unresolved V genes explain under half, and the rest has no known cause. V and J calls and clone size are as listed in that table; D and trimming were resolved from the DNA. The table for this sample lists several thousand clones; over 65% of them were counted only once. The ten top clones hold 7% to 10% of the sample.

Here is what the overall study found, with its caveats: Smoking pack-years did not significantly correlate with tumour TCR-beta clonality. The reactivity cohort included only ten to eleven cases, and whether tumour-reactive clones share sequences with the dominant in vivo tumour-associated clones was not shown. Nearly half of NSCLC cases had tumour-associated clones >0.5%, with more than 60% of squamous carcinomas showing such clones compared with 30% to 35% of adenocarcinomas. Across 10 or so adenocarcinoma cases, the maximal tumour-associated clone frequency showed a strong correlation with TIL tumour reactivity, but overall clonality showed no such correlation.

Normal lung samples were non-adjacent lung tissue taken as far from the tumour as possible, at least 3 cm away, from the same patient. From frozen aliquots of unsorted single-cell suspensions, genomic DNA was isolated using the QIAamp DNA kit. Tissues were received within 2 hours of resection and were immediately processed into single-cell suspensions. Tissue was mechanically dissociated and enzymatically digested with DNase I, collagenase I and hyaluronidase for roughly 30 minutes at 37 °C, then filtered and RBC-lysed. Based on its abundance in the sample, this clone is medium-sized (0.01 to 0.1%). Its specific antigen is unknown. Base qualities are not at hand, and no much larger clone is one base apart.

The origin of this receptor is a human donor with non-small cell lung cancer. In this chain, TRBV5-6 is recombined with TRBJ2-3, with 11 middle bases fitting TRBD2. Sequenced sample: non-adjacent lung tissue. The CDR3 region: CASSSLAGDRADTQYF. The nucleotide sequence reads as follows: TGTGCCAGCAGCTCACTAGCGGGAGATAGGGCAGATACGCAGTATTTT.